This T cell receptor beta chain was captured in a study of T cells expressing NK-cell markers. Study-level background: Sequencing covered eight donors, seven HCMV-seropositive and one seronegative.

The CDR3 covers 16 residues. Germline assignment: CDR1 DFQATT and CDR2 SNEGSKA (reference sequence). Concerning this clonotype: Its cognate antigen is unknown.

The TCR beta cDNA came from 5'RACE template switching with UMIs. TCRdb re-called the 5' RACE reads and gives one entry per CDR3 protein, without DNA. This listing includes about 460,000 distinct CDR3 sequences. Regarding the study as a whole: In several donors, dominant clonotypes made up about 25-65% of CD3+CD56-NKG2C+ cells.

The V gene is TRBV20-1, the J gene TRBJ2-7; TCRdb selects TRBD2, and the lack of DNA leaves this call unchecked. The specimen sequenced was blood T cells: a sorted CD56 or NKG2C T cell subset, CD4+ or CD8+ T cells, or bulk PBMC T cells (not recorded which). The TCR comes from a woman aged 45 to 65 in good health. The CDR3 spells CSAELPLAEVNYEQYF.